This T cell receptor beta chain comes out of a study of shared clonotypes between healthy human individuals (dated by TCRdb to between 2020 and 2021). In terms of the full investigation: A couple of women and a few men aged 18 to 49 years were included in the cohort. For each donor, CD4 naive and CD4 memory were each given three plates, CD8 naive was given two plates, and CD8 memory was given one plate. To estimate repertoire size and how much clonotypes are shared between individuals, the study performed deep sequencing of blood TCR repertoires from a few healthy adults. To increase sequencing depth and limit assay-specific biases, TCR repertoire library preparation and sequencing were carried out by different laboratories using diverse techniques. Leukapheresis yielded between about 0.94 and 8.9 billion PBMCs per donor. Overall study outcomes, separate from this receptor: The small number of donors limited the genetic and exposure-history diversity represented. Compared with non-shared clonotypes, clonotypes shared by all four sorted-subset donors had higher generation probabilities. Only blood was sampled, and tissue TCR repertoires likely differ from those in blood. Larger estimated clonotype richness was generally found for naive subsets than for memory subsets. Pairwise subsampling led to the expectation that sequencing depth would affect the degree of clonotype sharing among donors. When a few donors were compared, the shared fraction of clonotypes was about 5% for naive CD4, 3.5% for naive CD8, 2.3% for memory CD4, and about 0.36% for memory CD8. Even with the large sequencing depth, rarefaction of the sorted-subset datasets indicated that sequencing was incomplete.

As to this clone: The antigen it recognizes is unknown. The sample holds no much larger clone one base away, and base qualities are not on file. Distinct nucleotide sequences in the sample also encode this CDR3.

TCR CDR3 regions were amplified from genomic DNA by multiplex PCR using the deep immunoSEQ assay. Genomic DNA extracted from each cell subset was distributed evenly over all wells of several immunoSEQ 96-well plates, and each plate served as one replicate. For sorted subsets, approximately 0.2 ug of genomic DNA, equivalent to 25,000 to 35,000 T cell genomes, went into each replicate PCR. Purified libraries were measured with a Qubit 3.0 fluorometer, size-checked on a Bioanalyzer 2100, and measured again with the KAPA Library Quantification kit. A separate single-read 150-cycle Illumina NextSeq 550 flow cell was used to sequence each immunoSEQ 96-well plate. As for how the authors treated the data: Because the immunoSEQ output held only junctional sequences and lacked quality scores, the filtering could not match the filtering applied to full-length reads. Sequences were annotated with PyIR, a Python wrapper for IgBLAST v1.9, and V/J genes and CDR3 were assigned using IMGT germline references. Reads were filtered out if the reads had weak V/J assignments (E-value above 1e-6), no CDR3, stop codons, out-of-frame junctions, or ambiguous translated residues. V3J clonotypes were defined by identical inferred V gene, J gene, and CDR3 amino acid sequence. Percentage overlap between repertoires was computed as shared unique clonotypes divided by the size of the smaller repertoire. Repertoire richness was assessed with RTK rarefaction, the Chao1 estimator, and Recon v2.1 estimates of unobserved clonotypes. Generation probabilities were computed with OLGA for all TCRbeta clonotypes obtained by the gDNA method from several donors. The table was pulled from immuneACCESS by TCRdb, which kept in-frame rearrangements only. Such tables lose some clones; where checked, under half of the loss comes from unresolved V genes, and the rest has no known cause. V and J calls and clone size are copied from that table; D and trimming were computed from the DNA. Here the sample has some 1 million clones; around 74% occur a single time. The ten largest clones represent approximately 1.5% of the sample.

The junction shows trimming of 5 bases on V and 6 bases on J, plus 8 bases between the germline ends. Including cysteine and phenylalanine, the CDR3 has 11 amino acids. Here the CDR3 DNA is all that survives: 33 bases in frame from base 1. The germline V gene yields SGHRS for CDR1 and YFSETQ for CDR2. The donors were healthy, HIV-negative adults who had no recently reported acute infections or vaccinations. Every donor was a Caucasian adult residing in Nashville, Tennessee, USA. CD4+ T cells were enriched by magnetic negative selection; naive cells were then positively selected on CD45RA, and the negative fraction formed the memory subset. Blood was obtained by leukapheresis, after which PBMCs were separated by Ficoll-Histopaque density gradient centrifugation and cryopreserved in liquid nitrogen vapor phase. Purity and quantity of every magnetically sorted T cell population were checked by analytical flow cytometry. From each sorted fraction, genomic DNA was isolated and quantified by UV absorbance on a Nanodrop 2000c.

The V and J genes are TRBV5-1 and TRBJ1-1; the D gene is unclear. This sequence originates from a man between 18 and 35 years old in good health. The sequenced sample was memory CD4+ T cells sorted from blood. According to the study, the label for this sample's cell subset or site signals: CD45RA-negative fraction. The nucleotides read TGCGCCAGCAGTTTAGGGTCTGAAGCTTTCTTT. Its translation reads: CASSLGSEAFF.